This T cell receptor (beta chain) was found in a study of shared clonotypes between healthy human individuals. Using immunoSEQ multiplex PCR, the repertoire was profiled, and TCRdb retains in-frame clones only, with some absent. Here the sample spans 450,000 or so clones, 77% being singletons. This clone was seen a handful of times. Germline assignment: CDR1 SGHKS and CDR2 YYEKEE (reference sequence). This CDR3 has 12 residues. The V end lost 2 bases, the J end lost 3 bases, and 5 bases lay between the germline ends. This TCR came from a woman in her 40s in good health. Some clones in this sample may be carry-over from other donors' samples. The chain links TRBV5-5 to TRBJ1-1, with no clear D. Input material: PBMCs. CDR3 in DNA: TGTGCCAGCAGCTTCGGGTACACTGAAGCTTTCTTT. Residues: CASSFGYTEAFF.